This T cell receptor beta chain was recovered during a study of vaccination and CD4 T cells after COVID-19. About the study: The BNT162b2 or mRNA-1273 vaccine was given to participants in two doses. Spike peptides, overlapping and drawn from SARS-CoV-2, HCoV-NL63, HCoV-OC43 and HCoV-229E, were used to stimulate cells. Study-level points and caveats: 304 of 307 vaccine-specific clones from convalescent patients were spike mono-reactive.

At the Johns Hopkins FTIC core, DNA taken from cultured CD4+ T cells was sequenced by way of the Oncomine TCR Beta short-read assay. TCRdb processed the PCR reads anew with MiXCR; each CDR3 protein has one entry. The sample lists more than 8,500 distinct CDR3 sequences; approximately 60% were seen once. Treatment defined: approximately 9-day PBMC culture with coronavirus spike peptide pools or control peptides (ViraFEST assay). Ahead of the COVID-19 pandemic (2011-2018), the CD4+ T cells of the unexposed donor were collected. For ViraFEST, peptide pools expanded antigen-specific T cells, after which the TCRs were sequenced. This clonotype was detected only a few times. What it recognizes is unknown. V shed 2 bases and J shed 0 bases, with 4 bases lying between them. CDR3 length: 13 residues. Germline assignment: CDR1 MNHEY and CDR2 SMNVEV (reference sequence).

This rearrangement joins TRBV27 to TRBJ1-1; D remains unclear. Sequenced input: CD4+ T cells from blood, cultured in vitro. The sequence derives from a human donor in good health. In nucleotides, the CDR3 is TGTGCCAGCAGTTTAAAGATGAACACTGAAGCTTTCTTT. Its protein product is CASSLKMNTEAFF.